This T cell receptor beta chain was identified during a study of T cell repertoires in ileal Crohn's disease. Only in-frame clones appear in the TCRdb table, and some are missing; sequencing was by immunoSEQ multiplex PCR. The data hold roughly 30,000 clones, with around 80% observed a single time. In regard to this clone: The antigen is unknown.

Findings and caveats of the study: All patients with clonality above 26.8% had endoscopic recurrence. Mucosal expansions were suggested to be mainly CD8 T cells.

Trimming took off 6 bases at V and 5 bases at J, with 13 bases between the two ends. This CDR3 comprises 14 residues. In germline, CDR1 is LNHDA, CDR2 SQIVND (reference sequence). Patients were adults with ileal or ileocolonic Crohn's disease needing resection. J is TRBJ2-2 and V is TRBV19; TRBD2 is a possible D gene (7 bases). The sequence was obtained from an adult with Crohn's disease. The sample was ileal tissue. The CDR3 region is CASRSRGGTGELFF. For the CDR3, the DNA is TGTGCCAGTAGATCAAGGGGGGGGACCGGGGAGCTGTTTTTT.